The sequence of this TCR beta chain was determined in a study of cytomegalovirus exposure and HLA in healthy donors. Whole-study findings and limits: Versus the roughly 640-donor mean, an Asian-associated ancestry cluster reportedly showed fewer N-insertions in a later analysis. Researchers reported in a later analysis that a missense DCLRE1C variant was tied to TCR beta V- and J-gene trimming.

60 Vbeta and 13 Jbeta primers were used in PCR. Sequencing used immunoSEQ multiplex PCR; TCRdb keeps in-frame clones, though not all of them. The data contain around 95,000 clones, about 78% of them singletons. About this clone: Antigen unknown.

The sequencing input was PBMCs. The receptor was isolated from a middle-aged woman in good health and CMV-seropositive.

CDR3 sequence: CASSLGTRRFTGELFF. CDR3 coding DNA: TGCGCCAGCAGCTTGGGGACTAGAAGGTTCACCGGGGAGCTGTTTTTT. The rearrangement joins TRBV5-1 to TRBJ2-2; TRBD2 matches 7 bases. This CDR3 has 16 residues. J was trimmed by 4 bases and V by 0 bases; bases with no gene match: 6. Per germline, CDR1 SGHRS and CDR2 YFSETQ.